The 18 T cell receptor beta chains below all came from one sample that was sequenced in a study of T cell responses to AZD1222 COVID-19 vaccine. Measured with immunoSEQ multiplex PCR; TCRdb has only the in-frame clones, and not every one. This table holds around 120,000 clones, 70% to 90% found once. The specimen was peripheral blood, collected on day 0 of AZD1222 vaccination. The source is an adult in good health.

A single count supports this clone. The V call is TRBV6-6, the J call TRBJ2-7; D remains ambiguous. Germline CDR1 MNHNY, CDR2 SVGAGI (reference sequence). V was shortened by 5 bases and J by 4 bases, with 9 bases between the two germline ends. The CDR3 is 12 residues long. The CDR3 DNA sequence: TGTGCCAGCAGTCCTGGTCGATACGAGCAGTACTTC. Translation gives CASSPGRYEQYF.

There are a few counts of this clone. This chain joins TRBV29-1 and TRBJ1-5, with D uncertain. Per the germline V gene, CDR1 is SQVTM and CDR2 is ANQGSEA. CDR3 length: 13 residues. With 7 bases removed from V and 3 bases from J, the gap between germline ends came to 13 bases. Here the CDR3 DNA reads TGCAGCGGAGGGTCCTCTTTCAATCAGCCCCAGCATTTT. It yields the protein CSGGSSFNQPQHF.

J is TRBJ2-3 and V is TRBV5-1, with 7 bases matching TRBD1. The CDR3 is 15 residues long. Trimming cost V 4 bases and J 0 bases; bases outside gene matches: 5. Germline lookup yields CDR1 SGHRS and CDR2 YFSETQ. CDR3 sequence reads: CASSAQTGSTDTQYF. CDR3 coding DNA: TGCGCCAGCAGCGCGCAGACAGGGAGCACAGATACGCAGTATTTT.

V is TRBV19 and J is TRBJ2-1; 7 bases are a match to TRBD1. This CDR3 region has 14 residues. Germline V gives CDR1 LNHDA, CDR2 SQIVND (reference sequence). J was trimmed by 6 bases and V by 5 bases; bases with no gene match: 7. DNA for the CDR3: TGTGCCAGTAGTCCCCGACAGGGCCCCAATGAGCAGTTCTTC. Protein sequence: CASSPRQGPNEQFF.

The chain uses TRBV12-3 or TRBV12-4 and TRBJ1-1, with TRBD1 as a possible D gene (5 bases). The V end lost 5 bases, the J end lost 4 bases, and 11 bases lay between the germline ends. The CDR3 is 13 residues long. CDR3 in DNA: TGTGCCAGCAGTCCGGGACCGGGCACTGAAGCTTTCTTT. Its protein product is CASSPGPGTEAFF.

This chain connects TRBV6-5 to TRBJ1-1; unclear D gene. From germline, CDR1 is MNHEY and CDR2 SVGAGI. CDR3 length equals 13 residues. V gave up 3 bases and J gave up 8 bases, with 13 bases separating them. CDR3 residues: CASSYALEAEAFF. CDR3 DNA: TGTGCCAGCAGTTATGCTCTGGAAGCGGAAGCTTTCTTT.

This chain joins TRBV6-6 and TRBJ1-2; D gene ambiguous. V shed 5 bases and J shed 0 bases, with 19 bases lying between them. CDR1 and CDR2 (germline): MNHNY, SVGAGI (reference sequence). CDR3 size: 17 residues. The CDR3 loop is CASSPRRGTATNYGYTF. CDR3 DNA sequence: TGTGCCAGCAGTCCAAGGCGGGGAACAGCTACTAACTATGGCTACACCTTC.

V usage is TRBV6-6 and J usage is TRBJ2-1; TRBD1 matches at 8 bases. The CDR3 is 16 residues long. CDR1 is MNHNY, CDR2 SVGAGI, per germline (reference sequence). Trimming cost V 7 bases and J 4 bases; bases outside gene matches: 12. CDR3 sequence reads: CASTSRGTGAYNEQFF. The CDR3 DNA reads TGTGCCAGCACCTCCAGAGGGACAGGAGCTTACAATGAGCAGTTCTTC.

The V and J genes are TRBV2 and TRBJ2-2; D assignment may be TRBD1 or TRBD2 (6 bases each). V lost 11 bases and J 6 bases, leaving 19 bases between the germline ends. This CDR3 spans 14 amino acids. Germline V CDR1 and CDR2: SNHLY, FYNNEI. CDR3 in amino acids: CAGGTGARAGELFF. CDR3 DNA sequence: TGTGCCGGCGGGACGGGGGCTAGGGCCGGGGAGCTGTTTTTT.

The V gene is TRBV7-9, the J gene TRBJ2-7, with D possibly being TRBD2 (6 bases). The length of the CDR3 is 15 residues. Trimming removed 5 bases at V and 2 bases at J, with 16 bases between. The germline V gene encodes CDR1 SEHNR and CDR2 FQNEAQ (reference sequence). CDR3 bases: TGTGCCAGCAGCCTGGGGGGAGTACTAACCTACGAGCAGTACTTC. This encodes CASSLGGVLTYEQYF.

The gene calls are TRBV6-2 or TRBV6-3 and TRBJ2-3, with 8 bases fitting TRBD2. The J segment lost 5 bases and the V segment lost 6 bases, leaving 10 bases of the junction unmatched. CDR3 length: 15 amino acids. The germline CDR1 and CDR2 sequences are MNHEY and SVGEGT. In DNA, the CDR3 is TGTGCCAGCAGCCCGGGGGGGGGCTATGGAGATACGCAGTATTTT. This gives the protein CASSPGGGYGDTQYF.

The chain links TRBV5-1 to TRBJ2-2; the match to TRBD1 covers 8 bases. Germline values: CDR1 SGHRS, CDR2 YFSETQ. The ends lost 4 bases at V and 3 bases at J; junction bases unmatched: 5. This CDR3 spans 15 amino acids. The CDR3 region is CASSPTGVHTGELFF. CDR3 bases: TGCGCCAGCAGCCCGACAGGGGTCCACACCGGGGAGCTGTTTTTT. The full variable domain, its missing parts supplied by reference TRBV5-1 and TRBJ2-2, is KAGVTQTPRYLIKTRGQQVTLSCSPISGHRSVSWYQQTPGQGLQFLFEYFSETQRNKGNFPGRFSGRQFSNSRSEMNVSTLELGDSALYLCASSPTGVHTGELFFGEGSRLTVL.

The chain has TRBV5-1 and TRBJ2-1, with 9 nucleotides matching TRBD1. The germline CDR1 and CDR2 sequences are SGHRS and YFSETQ. V shed 8 bases and J 4 bases; nucleotides not matched to a gene: 10. The CDR3 has 15 residues. CDR3 protein: CASSKTGGGYNEQFF. In DNA, the CDR3 is TGCGCCAGTAGCAAAACAGGGGGCGGTTACAATGAGCAGTTCTTC.

The chain uses TRBV19 and TRBJ2-5, with 8 bases matching TRBD1. The CDR3 contains 15 residues. Germline CDR1 and CDR2: LNHDA and SQIVND (reference sequence). The V and J ends lost 8 bases and 5 bases, in that order; junction bases with no gene match: 13. CDR3 region: CASQGARGGTETQYF. In DNA, the CDR3 is TGTGCCAGTCAGGGGGCGCGGGGTGGTACGGAGACCCAGTACTTC.

Here the CDR3 reads CASSQGYEQYF. DNA of the CDR3: TGTGCCAGCAGCCAAGGCTACGAGCAGTACTTC. The chain links TRBV14 to TRBJ2-7; D call uncertain. The ends were cut back, 1 base at V and 3 bases at J, with 1 base in the middle. CDR1 is SGHDN and CDR2 is FVKESK in the germline V gene. CDR3 size: 11 residues.

The rearrangement joins TRBV27 to TRBJ1-1, with a tentative D call TRBD1 (5 bases). The CDR3 covers 15 residues. Germline values: CDR1 MNHEY, CDR2 SMNVEV (reference sequence). With 0 bases removed from V and 2 bases from J, the gap between germline ends came to 10 bases. The CDR3 DNA follows: TGTGCCAGCAGTTTATCGGGGACCCTAAACACTGAAGCTTTCTTT. Amino acid sequence: CASSLSGTLNTEAFF.

The rearrangement joins TRBV30 to TRBJ2-1; D may be TRBD1 or TRBD2 (5 bases each). Germline CDR1 is GTSNPN and CDR2 is SVGIG (reference sequence). Trimming pared 2 bases from V and 5 bases from J, leaving 13 bases between. The CDR3 runs 14 residues. CDR3 DNA: TGTGCCTGGAGTTGGGGGAGTTCCAACAATGAGCAGTTCTTC. It codes for CAWSWGSSNNEQFF.

J is TRBJ1-5 and V is TRBV2; D unclear. V was trimmed by 5 bases and J by 1 base, leaving 12 bases between them. The CDR3 is 15 amino acids. The germline V gene has CDR1 SNHLY and CDR2 FYNNEI. CDR3 nucleotides: TGTGCCAGCAGTATGGAAATCGGAAGCAATCAGCCCCAGCATTTT. It translates to CASSMEIGSNQPQHF.